The rows below give T cell receptor beta chains drawn from one sample of a study of cytomegalovirus exposure and HLA in healthy donors. The assay was immunoSEQ multiplex PCR, and TCRdb's table has in-frame clones only and misses some. The sample includes 130,000 to 150,000 clones, roughly 90% of them seen just once. The sample was PBMCs. Source of these receptors: a man aged 18 to 30 in good health and CMV-seropositive. The conserved cysteine and the conserved F or W are not part of the CDR3 here. Each record gives: V gene, J gene, CDR3 protein.

v_gene: TRBV30
j_gene: TRBJ2-2
CDR3aa: AWRGTSGNYGELF

v_gene: TRBV30
j_gene: TRBJ2-1
CDR3aa: AWSGSGRGSYNEQF

v_gene: TRBV19
j_gene: TRBJ1-5
CDR3aa: ASSITSGAGNQPQH

v_gene: TRBV6-1
j_gene: TRBJ2-1
CDR3aa: ASSDFSGGANEQF

v_gene: TRBV7-9
j_gene: TRBJ1-1
CDR3aa: ASSRYTEAF

v_gene: TRBV10-2
j_gene: TRBJ2-7
CDR3aa: ATGQYYEQY

v_gene: TRBV21-1
j_gene: TRBJ1-2
CDR3aa: AIPYTDYGYT

v_gene: TRBV5-1
j_gene: TRBJ1-2
CDR3aa: ASSLVVGAGAYGYT

v_gene: TRBV29-1
j_gene: TRBJ1-2
CDR3aa: SARTDLTYGYT

v_gene: TRBV7-9
j_gene: TRBJ1-1
CDR3aa: ASSNWWSTEAF

v_gene: TRBV7-2
j_gene: TRBJ2-7
CDR3aa: ASSLRGWETSSYEQY

v_gene: TRBV6-6
j_gene: TRBJ2-5
CDR3aa: ASRGREETQY

v_gene: TRBV5-1
j_gene: TRBJ1-2
CDR3aa: ASSLEGGGYT

v_gene: TRBV4-1
j_gene: TRBJ2-1
CDR3aa: ASSQDNNEQF

v_gene: TRBV15
j_gene: TRBJ1-3
CDR3aa: ATSTTPSGNTIY

v_gene: TRBV5-4
j_gene: TRBJ2-3
CDR3aa: ASSRNGLAGYGRQDTQY

v_gene: TRBV5-4
j_gene: TRBJ2-3
CDR3aa: ASSFTGDTDTQY

v_gene: TRBV5-1
j_gene: TRBJ1-1
CDR3aa: ASSFVLNTEAF

v_gene: TRBV7-6
j_gene: TRBJ2-7
CDR3aa: ASSNGDSYEQY

v_gene: TRBV19
j_gene: TRBJ2-2
CDR3aa: ASSSTGGDTGELF

v_gene: TRBV7-6
j_gene: TRBJ2-7
CDR3aa: ASSSTGLAGGTYEQY

v_gene: TRBV6-1
j_gene: TRBJ2-1
CDR3aa: ASSESGSYNEQF